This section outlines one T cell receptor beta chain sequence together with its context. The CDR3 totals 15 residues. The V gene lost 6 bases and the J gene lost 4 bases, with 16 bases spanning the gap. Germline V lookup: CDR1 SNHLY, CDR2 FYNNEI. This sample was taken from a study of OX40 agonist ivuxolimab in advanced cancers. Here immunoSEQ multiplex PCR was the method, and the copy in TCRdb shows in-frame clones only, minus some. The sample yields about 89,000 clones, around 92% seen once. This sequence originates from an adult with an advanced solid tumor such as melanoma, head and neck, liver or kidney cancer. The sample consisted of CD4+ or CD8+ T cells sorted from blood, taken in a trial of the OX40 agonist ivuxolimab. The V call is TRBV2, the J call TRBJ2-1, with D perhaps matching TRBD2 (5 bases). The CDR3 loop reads CASRNREVGYNEQFF. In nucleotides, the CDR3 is TGTGCCAGCAGAAACCGGGAAGTGGGGTACAATGAGCAGTTCTTC.